This T cell receptor beta chain was observed in a study of T cells in Graves' hyperthyroidism and ophthalmopathy. Study results and caveats: Among thyroid clonotypes expanded above 0.001, most also appeared in blood. For ophthalmopathy, model prediction preceded onset by a median about 6.2 months.

This CDR3 has 15 residues. Trimming pared 6 bases from V and 0 bases from J, leaving 15 bases between. Germline lookup yields CDR1 SQVTM and CDR2 ANQGSEA. Diagnostic decisions used clinical symptoms, serum thyroxine and TRAb, thyroid ultrasound and orbital computed tomography. The source material, RNA transcripts, was used to amplify TCR beta CDR3 regions. The HTBI primer set drove a first-round RT-PCR of the TCR CDR3. TCRdb called the multiplex PCR reads again in MiXCR, with one record for every CDR3 protein. The sample lists around 760,000 distinct CDR3 sequences, about a third seen once, with roughly 31% in the top ten. This clonotype was seen only a few times. The antigen is not known.

The J gene is TRBJ1-3, the V gene TRBV29-1; no reliable D call. The clonotype was recovered from a woman between 35 and 50 years old with Graves' hyperthyroidism. Source material: blood. CDR3 sequence (DNA): TGCAGCGTGGCCGTACAGATTTTCTCTGGAAACACCATATATTTT. Translated: CSVAVQIFSGNTIYF.